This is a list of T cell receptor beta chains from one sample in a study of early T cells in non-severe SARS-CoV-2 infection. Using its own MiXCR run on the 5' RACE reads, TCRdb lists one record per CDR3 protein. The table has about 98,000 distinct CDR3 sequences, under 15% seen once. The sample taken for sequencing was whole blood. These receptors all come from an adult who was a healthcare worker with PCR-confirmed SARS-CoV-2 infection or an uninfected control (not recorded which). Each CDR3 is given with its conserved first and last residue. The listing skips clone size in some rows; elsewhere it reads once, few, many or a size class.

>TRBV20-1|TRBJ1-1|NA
CSVPGGAFF
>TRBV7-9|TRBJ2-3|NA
CASSPFTSGRAPDTQYF
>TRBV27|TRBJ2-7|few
CASSPRATTYEQYF
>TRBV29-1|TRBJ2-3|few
CSVAMASEFTDTQYF
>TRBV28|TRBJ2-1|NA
CASSLGISQFF
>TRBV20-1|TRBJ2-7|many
CSARGASGMLSYEQYF
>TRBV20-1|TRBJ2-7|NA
CSASFSSGRREQYF
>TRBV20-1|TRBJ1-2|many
CSAYPTGGNYGYTF
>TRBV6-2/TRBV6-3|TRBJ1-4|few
CASSYGTVEKLFF
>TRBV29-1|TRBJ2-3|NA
CSVGLLDTQYF
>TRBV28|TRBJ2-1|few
CASGTSDEQFF
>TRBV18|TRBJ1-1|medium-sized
CASSPGYNFMGTEAFF
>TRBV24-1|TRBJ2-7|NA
CATSDLSEQYF
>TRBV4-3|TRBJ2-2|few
CASSQESVTGELFF
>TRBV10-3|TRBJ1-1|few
CAISGREIGEAFF
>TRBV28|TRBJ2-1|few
CASSLQEPNEQFF
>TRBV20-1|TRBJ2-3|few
CSAVAIRLAGTDTQYF
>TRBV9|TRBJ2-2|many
CASSASGTSDGTGELFF
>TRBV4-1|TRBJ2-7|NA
CASSHGGSYEQYF
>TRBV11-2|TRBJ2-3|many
CASSMGGSRARTDTQYF
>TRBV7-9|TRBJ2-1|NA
CASSYTGGGRNEQFF
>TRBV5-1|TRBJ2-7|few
CASSPGTPYEQYF
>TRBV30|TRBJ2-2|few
CAWSINTGELFF
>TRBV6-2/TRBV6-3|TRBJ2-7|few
CASRSRGGRSGYEQYF
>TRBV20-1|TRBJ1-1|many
CSAAESGPVNTEAFF
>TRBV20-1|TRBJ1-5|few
CSATRTGPQPQHF
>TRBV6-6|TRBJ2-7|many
CASSLDGTYEQYF
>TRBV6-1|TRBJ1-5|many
CASSEGEVQPQHF
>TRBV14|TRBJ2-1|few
CASSWVPNEQFF
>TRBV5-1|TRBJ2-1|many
CASSYGQGPINEQFF
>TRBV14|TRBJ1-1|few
CASSQQGDTEAFF
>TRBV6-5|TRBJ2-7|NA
CASNPRGTDYEQYF
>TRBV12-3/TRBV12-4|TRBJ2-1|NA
CASTNHATYSYNEQFF
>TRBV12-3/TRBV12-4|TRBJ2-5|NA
CASSLRGQGRLETQYF
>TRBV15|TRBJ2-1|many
CATSRVGGSEFFYNEQFF
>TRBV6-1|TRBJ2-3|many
CASRLAGNTDTQYF
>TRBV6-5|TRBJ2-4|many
CASSDRVVKNIQYF
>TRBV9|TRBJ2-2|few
CASSVDPNTGELFF
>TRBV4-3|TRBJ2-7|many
CASSQAGVGFYEQYF
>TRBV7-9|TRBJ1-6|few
CASSSGVLGVRSPLHF
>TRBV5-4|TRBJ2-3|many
CASSLGRGSTDTQYF
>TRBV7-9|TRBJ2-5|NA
CASSPTRGYVETQYF